Shown below are 21 T cell receptor beta chains from a single sample sequenced in a study of OX40 agonist ivuxolimab in advanced cancers. Profiled with immunoSEQ multiplex PCR; TCRdb holds only in-frame clones, not every one. The sample shows some 38,000 clones, around 90% of them seen only once. Material: CD4+ or CD8+ T cells sorted from blood, obtained in a trial of the OX40 agonist ivuxolimab. The receptor source for this set is an adult with an advanced solid tumor such as melanoma, head and neck, liver or kidney cancer.

The V call is TRBV19, the J call TRBJ2-7; TRBD2 agrees at 8 bases. CDR1 is LNHDA and CDR2 is SQIVND in the germline V gene (reference sequence). This CDR3 is 14 amino acids long. V shed 1 base and J 2 bases; nucleotides not matched to a gene: 1. The CDR3 DNA is TGTGCCAGTAGTATAGCGGGAGGGGCCTACGAGCAGTACTTC. Its translation is CASSIAGGAYEQYF.

The CDR3 reads CASSLEAEHFNYGYTF. The DNA for the CDR3 is TGTGCCAGCAGCTTGGAGGCGGAGCATTTTAACTATGGCTACACCTTC. The chain recombines TRBV5-8 with TRBJ1-2; D unresolved. The V gene's germline CDR1 is SGHTS and CDR2 YDEGEE. The CDR3 totals 16 residues. V gave up 0 bases and J gave up 1 base, with 13 bases separating them.

This chain joins TRBV7-9 and TRBJ2-1; D call uncertain. CDR1 and CDR2 from the germline V gene are SEHNR and FQNEAQ (reference sequence). Trimming shortened V by 3 bases and J by 1 base, and 7 bases separated the two germline ends. This CDR3 region has 14 residues. The CDR3 region is CASSLVESYNEQFF. Written as DNA, the CDR3 is TGTGCCAGCAGCTTGGTGGAGTCCTACAATGAGCAGTTCTTC.

The chain combines TRBV21-1 with TRBJ1-5. TRBV21-1 is annotated as a pseudogene. The CDR3 totals 15 residues. CDR3 in DNA: TGTGCCAGCAGCAATTCGGGACTTCCACTTCAGCCCCAGCATTTT. Protein product: CASSNSGLPLQPQHF.

The V call is TRBV4-1, the J call TRBJ2-5; TRBD2 matches at 8 bases. The germline gives CDR1 MGHRA, CDR2 YSYEKL. Trimming cost V 1 base and J 4 bases; bases outside gene matches: 11. The CDR3 is made up of 17 amino acids. Here the CDR3 reads CASSQVPGGLSGETQYF. The CDR3 nucleotides read TGCGCCAGCAGCCAAGTCCCGGGAGGGCTCTCTGGAGAGACCCAGTACTTC.

This chain uses TRBV29-1 with TRBJ1-2; D is perhaps TRBD1 (5 bases). V lost 6 bases and J lost 4, with 18 bases in between. Germline V gene lookup returns CDR1 SQVTM and CDR2 ANQGSEA. The CDR3 is made up of 14 amino acids. CDR3 amino acids: CSVPPGGDVYGYTF. As DNA, the CDR3 is TGCAGCGTCCCACCGGGGGGGGACGTCTATGGCTACACCTTC.

This clone was seen just once. The genes are TRBV7-6 and TRBJ2-4; TRBD1 matches at 7 bases. The CDR3 spans 16 residues. Germline assignment: CDR1 SGHVS and CDR2 FNYEAQ. V gave up 11 bases and J gave up 0 bases; unmatched junction bases: 13. CDR3 residues: CAPEGAPPLAKNIQYF. In DNA form, the CDR3 reads TGTGCCCCAGAGGGGGCCCCCCCTCTAGCCAAAAACATTCAGTACTTC.

This rearrangement joins TRBV7-9 to TRBJ2-7; D is undetermined. V dropped 9 bases and J dropped 3 bases, with 9 bases sitting between them. There are 11 residues in the CDR3. CDR1 is SEHNR and CDR2 is FQNEAQ in the germline V gene (reference sequence). CDR3 sequence (DNA): TGTGCCAGTGGGCTGGGCTACGAGCAGTACTTC. It is translated as CASGLGYEQYF.

The V gene is TRBV28, the J gene TRBJ2-7; D unclear. The CDR3 is 12 residues long. V lost 5 bases to trimming and J lost 7 bases, with 12 bases between them. Germline V lookup: CDR1 MDHEN, CDR2 SYDVKM. As DNA, the CDR3 is TGTGCCAGCAGTCCCCCCCTCTGGGAGCAGTACTTC. Translation: CASSPPLWEQYF.

V and J are TRBV19 and TRBJ2-1; 7 nucleotides align to TRBD2. There are 13 residues in the CDR3. Losses at the gene ends were 8 bases for V and 1 base for J; bases not matched to a gene: 2. Germline-derived CDR1 and CDR2 are LNHDA and SQIVND (reference sequence). CDR3 amino acids: CASSLASYNEQFF. The CDR3, as DNA: TGTGCCAGTTCACTAGCGTCCTACAATGAGCAGTTCTTC. The full variable domain, rest sourced from reference TRBV19 and TRBJ2-1, is DGGITQSPKYLFRKEGQNVTLSCEQNLNHDAMYWYRQDPGQGLRLIYYSQIVNDFQKGDIAEGYSVSREKKESFPLTVTSAQKNPTAFYLCASSLASYNEQFFGPGTRLTVL.

The rearrangement links TRBV29-1 to TRBJ2-1, with D possibly matching TRBD2 (6 bases). Looked up from germline, CDR1 is SQVTM and CDR2 is ANQGSEA. There are 15 residues in the CDR3. V was trimmed by 1 base and J by 8 bases, leaving 18 bases between them. In DNA, the CDR3 is TGCAGCGTTGAAGGGGTTCGGGAGCCCAGCTATGAGCAGTTCTTC. The encoded protein is CSVEGVREPSYEQFF.

This rearrangement joins TRBV19 to TRBJ2-7; 9 bases map to TRBD2. The germline V gene encodes CDR1 LNHDA and CDR2 SQIVND (reference sequence). J gave up 0 bases and V 0 bases, and 0 bases lay outside the gene matches. The length of the CDR3 is 15 residues. CDR3 protein: CASSIELAGSYEQYF. In nucleotides, the CDR3 is TGTGCCAGTAGTATAGAACTAGCGGGCTCCTACGAGCAGTACTTC.

This clone has only one observation. The DNA of the CDR3 is TGTGCCAGCAGTTTAACGGGGTGGGAATTCGATAGCAATCAGCCCCAGCATTTT. It specifies CASSLTGWEFDSNQPQHF. The chain carries TRBV28 and TRBJ1-5, with no clear D. The CDR3 is 18 amino acids. Germline CDR1 MDHEN, CDR2 SYDVKM. The germline V and J ends were trimmed by 2 bases and 0 bases, with 17 bases remaining between them. Using reference TRBV28 and TRBJ1-5 for the parts outside the CDR3, the full variable domain is DVKVTQSSRYLVKRTGEKVFLECVQDMDHENMFWYRQDPGLGLRLIYFSYDVKMKEKGDIPEGYSVSREKKERFSLILESASTNQTSMYLCASSLTGWEFDSNQPQHFGDGTRLSIL.

The chain carries TRBV9 and TRBJ1-5; D is ambiguous. V lost 0 bases, J lost 4 bases, and 8 bases lay in between. Per the germline V gene, CDR1 is SGDLS and CDR2 is YYNGEE. The CDR3 spans 14 residues. Here the CDR3 DNA reads TGTGCCAGCAGCGTAGGATTGGAAAATCAGCCCCAGCATTTT. Translating it yields CASSVGLENQPQHF. Full variable domain (rest looked up from reference TRBV9 and TRBJ1-5): DSGVTQTPKHLITATGQRVTLRCSPRSGDLSVYWYQQSLDQGLQFLIQYYNGEERAKGNILERFSAQQFPDLHSELNLSSLELGDSALYFCASSVGLENQPQHFGDGTRLSIL.

This chain links TRBV7-9 with TRBJ2-3; no definite D call. The CDR3 is made up of 16 amino acids. Trimming removed 5 bases from V and 4 bases from J, with 19 bases in between. Germline CDR1 reads SEHNR; CDR2 reads FQNEAQ (reference sequence). CDR3 loop: CASSPEWRGSADTQYF. The CDR3 bases are TGTGCCAGCAGCCCTGAGTGGCGTGGGTCGGCAGATACGCAGTATTTT. Together with reference TRBV7-9 and TRBJ2-3, the CDR3 gives the full variable domain: DTGVSQNPRHKITKRGQNVTFRCDPISEHNRLYWYRQTLGQGPEFLTYFQNEAQLEKSRLLSDRFSAERPKGSFSTLEIQRTEQGDSAMYLCASSPEWRGSADTQYFGPGTRLTVL.

This chain uses TRBV27 with TRBJ2-7; tentatively, D is TRBD2 (5 bases). The CDR3 sequence is 15 residues long. CDR1 is MNHEY, CDR2 SMNVEV, per germline (reference sequence). The ends were cut back, 1 base at V and 0 bases at J, with 10 bases in the middle. In nucleotides, the CDR3 is TGTGCCAGCAGTTTATTCGAGGGAGCCTCCTACGAGCAGTACTTC. The encoded protein is CASSLFEGASYEQYF.

This chain joins TRBV11-2 and TRBJ2-7; no reliable D call. V was pared by 5 bases and J by 2 bases, with 7 bases between. This CDR3 has 12 residues. Germline CDR1 and CDR2: SGHAT and FQNNGV. The CDR3 sequence: CASSPEAYEQYF. The CDR3 coding sequence is TGTGCCAGCAGCCCCGAGGCCTACGAGCAGTACTTC.

This clone was observed a few times. The chain employs TRBV27 and TRBJ1-1, with 11 bases matching TRBD1. J lost 5 bases, V lost 4 bases, and 6 bases had no gene match. CDR3 length: 15 amino acids. Per germline, CDR1 MNHEY and CDR2 SMNVEV (reference sequence). The CDR3 DNA sequence: TGTGCCAGCAGTTCGCCGGGACAGGGGGAAACTGAAGCTTTCTTT. This sequence encodes CASSSPGQGETEAFF.

J is TRBJ2-7 and V is TRBV4-3, with D perhaps being TRBD1 or TRBD2 (5 bases each). With 1 base removed from V and 4 bases from J, the gap between germline ends came to 14 bases. The CDR3 consists of 15 residues. Germline V gives CDR1 LGHNA, CDR2 YSLEER. CDR3 nucleotides: TGCGCCAGCAGCCAAGCCGGGGCAGGGTTATACGAGCAGTACTTC. Its translation: CASSQAGAGLYEQYF.

The gene calls are TRBV2 and TRBJ2-3, with 8 bases lining up with TRBD1. The germline V gene encodes CDR1 SNHLY and CDR2 FYNNEI. J gave up 5 bases and V 7 bases, and 8 bases lay outside the gene matches. This CDR3 has 14 residues. Here the CDR3 reads CASTDRTGRDTQYF. In nucleotides, the CDR3 is TGTGCCAGCACCGATCGGACAGGGCGAGATACGCAGTATTTT.

The chain recombines TRBV9 with TRBJ2-3, with D perhaps assigned TRBD1 or TRBD2 (5 bases each). The V gene's germline CDR1 is SGDLS and CDR2 YYNGEE. The V end lost 4 bases, the J end lost 0 bases, and 15 bases lay between the germline ends. There are 16 residues in the CDR3. The CDR3 here is CASSPRGETSTDTQYF. Here the CDR3 DNA reads TGTGCCAGCAGCCCCCGAGGGGAAACTAGCACAGATACGCAGTATTTT.